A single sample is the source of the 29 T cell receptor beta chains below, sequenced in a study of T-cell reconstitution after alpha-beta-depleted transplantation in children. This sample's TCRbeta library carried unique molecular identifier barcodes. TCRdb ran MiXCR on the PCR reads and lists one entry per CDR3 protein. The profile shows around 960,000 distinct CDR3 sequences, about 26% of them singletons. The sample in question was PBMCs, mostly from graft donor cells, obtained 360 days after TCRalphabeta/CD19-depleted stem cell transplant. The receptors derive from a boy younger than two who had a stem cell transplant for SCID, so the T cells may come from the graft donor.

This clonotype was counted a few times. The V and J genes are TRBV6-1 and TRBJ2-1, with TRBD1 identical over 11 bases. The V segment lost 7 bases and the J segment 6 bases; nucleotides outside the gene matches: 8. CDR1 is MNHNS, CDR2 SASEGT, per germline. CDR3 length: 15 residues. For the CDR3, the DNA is TGTGCCAGCACCAAAGGACAGGGGGCTGGCAATGAGCAGTTCTTC. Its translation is CASTKGQGAGNEQFF.

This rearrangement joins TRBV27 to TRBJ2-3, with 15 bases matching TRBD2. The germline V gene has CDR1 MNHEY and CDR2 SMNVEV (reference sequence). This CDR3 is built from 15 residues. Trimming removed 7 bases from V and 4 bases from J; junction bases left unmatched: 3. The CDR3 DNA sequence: TGTGCCAGCACCCGGACTAGCGGGGGGGCAGATACGCAGTATTTT. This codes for CASTRTSGGADTQYF.

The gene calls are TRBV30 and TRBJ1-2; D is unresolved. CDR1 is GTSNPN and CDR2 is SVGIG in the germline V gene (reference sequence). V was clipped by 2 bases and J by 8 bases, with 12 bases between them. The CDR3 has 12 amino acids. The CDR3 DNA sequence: TGTGCCTGGAGTTCCCCTTTCGGGGGCTACACCTTC. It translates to CAWSSPFGGYTF.

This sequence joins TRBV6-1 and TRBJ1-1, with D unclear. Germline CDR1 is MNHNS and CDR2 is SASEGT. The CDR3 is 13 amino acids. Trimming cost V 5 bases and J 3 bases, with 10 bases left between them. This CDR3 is CASSRQLDTEAFF. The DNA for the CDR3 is TGTGCCAGCAGTCGCCAATTAGACACTGAAGCTTTCTTT.

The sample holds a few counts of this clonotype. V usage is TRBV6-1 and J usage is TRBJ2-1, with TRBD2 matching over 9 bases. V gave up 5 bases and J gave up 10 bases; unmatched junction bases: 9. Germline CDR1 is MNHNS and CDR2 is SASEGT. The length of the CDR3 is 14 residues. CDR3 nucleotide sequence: TGTGCCAGCAGTCCCCGACTGGCGGGGGGGGAGCAGTTCTTC. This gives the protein CASSPRLAGGEQFF.

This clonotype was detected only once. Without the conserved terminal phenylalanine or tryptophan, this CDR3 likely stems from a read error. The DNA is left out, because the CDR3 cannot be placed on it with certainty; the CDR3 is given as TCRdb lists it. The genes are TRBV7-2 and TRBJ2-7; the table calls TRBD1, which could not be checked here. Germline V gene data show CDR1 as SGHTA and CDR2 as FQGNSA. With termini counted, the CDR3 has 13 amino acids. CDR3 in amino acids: CASSPTAGQAALI.

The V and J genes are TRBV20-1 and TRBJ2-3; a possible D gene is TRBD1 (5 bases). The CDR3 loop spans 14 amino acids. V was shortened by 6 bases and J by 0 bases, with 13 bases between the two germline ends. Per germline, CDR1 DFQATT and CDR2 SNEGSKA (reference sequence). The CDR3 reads CSATAWGSTDTQYF. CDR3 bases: TGCAGTGCGACGGCGTGGGGCAGCACAGATACGCAGTATTTT.

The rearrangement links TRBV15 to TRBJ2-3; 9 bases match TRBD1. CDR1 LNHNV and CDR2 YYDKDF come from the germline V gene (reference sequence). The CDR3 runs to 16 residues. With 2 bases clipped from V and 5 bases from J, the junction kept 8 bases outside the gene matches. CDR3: CATSRRGQGGGDTQYF. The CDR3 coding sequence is TGTGCCACCAGCAGAAGGGGACAGGGAGGAGGAGATACGCAGTATTTT.

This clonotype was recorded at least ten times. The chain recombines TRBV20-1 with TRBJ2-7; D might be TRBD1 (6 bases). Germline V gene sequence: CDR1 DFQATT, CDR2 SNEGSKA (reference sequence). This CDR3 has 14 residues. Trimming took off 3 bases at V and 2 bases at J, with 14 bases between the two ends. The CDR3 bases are TGCAGTGCTAGGTCAGGGGCATCAACCTACGAGCAGTACTTC. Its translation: CSARSGASTYEQYF.

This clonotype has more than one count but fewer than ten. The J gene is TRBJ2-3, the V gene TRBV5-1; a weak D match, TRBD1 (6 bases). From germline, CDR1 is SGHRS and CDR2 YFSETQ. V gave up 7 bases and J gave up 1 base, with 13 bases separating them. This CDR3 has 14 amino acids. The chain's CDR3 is CASVKGDGTDTQYF. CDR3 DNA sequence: TGCGCCAGCGTTAAGGGGGATGGCACAGATACGCAGTATTTT.

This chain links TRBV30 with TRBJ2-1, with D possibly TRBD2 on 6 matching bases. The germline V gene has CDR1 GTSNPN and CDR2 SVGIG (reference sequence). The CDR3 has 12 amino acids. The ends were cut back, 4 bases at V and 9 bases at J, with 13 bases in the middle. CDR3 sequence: CAWNGGTGEQFF. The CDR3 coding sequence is TGTGCCTGGAATGGAGGGACGGGTGAGCAGTTCTTC.

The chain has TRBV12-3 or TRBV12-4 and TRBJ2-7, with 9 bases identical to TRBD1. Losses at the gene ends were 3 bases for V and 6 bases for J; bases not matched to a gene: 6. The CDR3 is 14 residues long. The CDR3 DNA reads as TGTGCCAGCAGTTTGTCTCCGACAGGGGGCGAGCAGTACTTC. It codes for CASSLSPTGGEQYF.

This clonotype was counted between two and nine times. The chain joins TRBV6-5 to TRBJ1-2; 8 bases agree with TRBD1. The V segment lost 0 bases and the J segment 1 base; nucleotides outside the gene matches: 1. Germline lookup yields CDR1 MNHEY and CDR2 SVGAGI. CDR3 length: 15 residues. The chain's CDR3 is CASSYSTGDNYGYTF. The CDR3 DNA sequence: TGTGCCAGCAGTTACTCGACAGGGGATAACTATGGCTACACCTTC.

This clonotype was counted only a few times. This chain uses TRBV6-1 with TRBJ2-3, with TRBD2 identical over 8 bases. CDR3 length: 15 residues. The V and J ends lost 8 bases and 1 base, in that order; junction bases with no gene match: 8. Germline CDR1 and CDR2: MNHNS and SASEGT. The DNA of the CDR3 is TGTGCCAGCGGAATGGGACTAGTGGGCACAGATACGCAGTATTTT. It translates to CASGMGLVGTDTQYF.

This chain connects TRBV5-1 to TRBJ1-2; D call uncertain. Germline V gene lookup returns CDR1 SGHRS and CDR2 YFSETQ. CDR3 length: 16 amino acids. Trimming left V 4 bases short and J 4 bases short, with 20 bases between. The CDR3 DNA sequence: TGCGCCAGCAGCCCGAGACCAGCCCCTGATATCTATGGCTACACCTTC. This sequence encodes CASSPRPAPDIYGYTF.

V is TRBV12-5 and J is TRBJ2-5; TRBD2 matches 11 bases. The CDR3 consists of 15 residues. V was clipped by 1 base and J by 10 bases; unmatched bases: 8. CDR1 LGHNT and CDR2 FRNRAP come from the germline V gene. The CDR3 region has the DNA TGTGCTAGTGGTTTGGATACTAGCGGGGGCGCCGGCCAGTACTTC. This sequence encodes CASGLDTSGGAGQYF. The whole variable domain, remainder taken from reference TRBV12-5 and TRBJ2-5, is DARVTQTPRHKVTEMGQEVTMRCQPILGHNTVFWYRQTMMQGLELLAYFRNRAPLDDSGMPKDRFSAEMPDATLATLKIQPSEPRDSAVYFCASGLDTSGGAGQYFGPGTRLLVL.

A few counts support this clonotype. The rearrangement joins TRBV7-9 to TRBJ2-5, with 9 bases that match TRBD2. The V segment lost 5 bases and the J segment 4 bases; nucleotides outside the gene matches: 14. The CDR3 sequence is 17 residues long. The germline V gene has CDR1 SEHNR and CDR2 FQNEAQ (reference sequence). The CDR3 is CASSPLRLGLARETQYF. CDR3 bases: TGTGCCAGCAGCCCCCTCCGACTCGGACTAGCGCGAGAGACCCAGTACTTC.

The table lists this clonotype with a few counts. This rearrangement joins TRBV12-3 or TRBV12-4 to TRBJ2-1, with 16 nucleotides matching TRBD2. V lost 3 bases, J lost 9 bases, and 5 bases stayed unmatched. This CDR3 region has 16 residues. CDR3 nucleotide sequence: TGTGCCAGCAGTTTGGGACTAGCGGGGGGGCAAACTGAGCAGTTCTTC. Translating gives CASSLGLAGGQTEQFF.

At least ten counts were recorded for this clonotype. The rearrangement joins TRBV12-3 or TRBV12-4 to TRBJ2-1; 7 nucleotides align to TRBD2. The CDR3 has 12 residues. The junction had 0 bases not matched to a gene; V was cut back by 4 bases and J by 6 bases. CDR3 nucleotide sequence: TGTGCCAGCAGTTCGGGGGGCAATGAGCAGTTCTTC. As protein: CASSSGGNEQFF.

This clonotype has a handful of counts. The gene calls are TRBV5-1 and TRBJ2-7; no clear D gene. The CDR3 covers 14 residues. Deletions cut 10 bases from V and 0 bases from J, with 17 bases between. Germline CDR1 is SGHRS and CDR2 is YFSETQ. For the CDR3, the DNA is TGCGCCTCCCGGTCCAGCCCGAGCTCCTACGAGCAGTACTTC. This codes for CASRSSPSSYEQYF.

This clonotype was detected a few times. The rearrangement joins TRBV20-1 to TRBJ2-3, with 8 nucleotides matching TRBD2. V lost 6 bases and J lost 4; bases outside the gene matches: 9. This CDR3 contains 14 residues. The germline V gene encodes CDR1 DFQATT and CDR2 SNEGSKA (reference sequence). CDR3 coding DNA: TGCAGTGCACACGGGGGGGCCTGGTCAGATACGCAGTATTTT. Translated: CSAHGGAWSDTQYF.

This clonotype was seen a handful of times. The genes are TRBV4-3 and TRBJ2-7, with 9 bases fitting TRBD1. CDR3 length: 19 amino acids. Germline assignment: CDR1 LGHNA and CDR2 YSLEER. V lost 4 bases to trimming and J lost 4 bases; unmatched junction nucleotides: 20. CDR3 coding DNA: TGCGCCAGCAGCCGAGCTACCGGGACAGGGACCGGCCGCTCATACGAGCAGTACTTC. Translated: CASSRATGTGTGRSYEQYF.

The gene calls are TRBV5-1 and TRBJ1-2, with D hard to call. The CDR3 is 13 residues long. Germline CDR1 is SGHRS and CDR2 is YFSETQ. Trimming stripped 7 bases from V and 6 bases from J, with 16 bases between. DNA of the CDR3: TGCGCCAGCTGTCGGGAGCCCCCTGATGGCTACACCTTC. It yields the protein CASCREPPDGYTF.

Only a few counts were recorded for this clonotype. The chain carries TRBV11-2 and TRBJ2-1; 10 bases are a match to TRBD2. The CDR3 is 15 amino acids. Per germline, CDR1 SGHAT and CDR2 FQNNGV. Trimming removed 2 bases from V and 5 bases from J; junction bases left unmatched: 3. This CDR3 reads CASSLIAGGHNEQFF. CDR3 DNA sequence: TGTGCCAGCAGCTTAATAGCGGGGGGCCACAATGAGCAGTTCTTC.

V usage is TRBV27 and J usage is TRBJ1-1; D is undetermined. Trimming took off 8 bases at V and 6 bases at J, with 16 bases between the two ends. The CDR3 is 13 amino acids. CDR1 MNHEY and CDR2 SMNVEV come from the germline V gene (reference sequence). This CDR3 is CASRTGGFSEAFF. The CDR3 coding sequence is TGTGCCAGCCGTACTGGTGGTTTCTCTGAAGCTTTCTTT.

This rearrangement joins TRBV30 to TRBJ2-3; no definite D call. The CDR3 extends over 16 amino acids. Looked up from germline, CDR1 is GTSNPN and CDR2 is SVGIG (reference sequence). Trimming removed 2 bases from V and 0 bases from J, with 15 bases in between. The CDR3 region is CAWSPLGPRSTDTQYF. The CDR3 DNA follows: TGTGCCTGGAGTCCACTGGGCCCCAGGAGCACAGATACGCAGTATTTT.

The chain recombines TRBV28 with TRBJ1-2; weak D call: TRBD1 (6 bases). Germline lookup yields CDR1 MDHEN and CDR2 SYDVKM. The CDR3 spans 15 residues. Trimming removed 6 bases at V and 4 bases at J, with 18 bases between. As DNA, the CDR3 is TGTGCCAGCAGCCTAGAACAACAGGGAATCTATGGCTACACCTTC. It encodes CASSLEQQGIYGYTF.

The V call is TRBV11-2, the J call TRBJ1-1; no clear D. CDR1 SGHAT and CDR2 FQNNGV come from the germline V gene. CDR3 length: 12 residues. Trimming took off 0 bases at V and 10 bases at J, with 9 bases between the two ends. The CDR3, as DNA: TGTGCCAGCAGCTTAGATCCGTGGTCAGCTTTCTTT. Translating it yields CASSLDPWSAFF.

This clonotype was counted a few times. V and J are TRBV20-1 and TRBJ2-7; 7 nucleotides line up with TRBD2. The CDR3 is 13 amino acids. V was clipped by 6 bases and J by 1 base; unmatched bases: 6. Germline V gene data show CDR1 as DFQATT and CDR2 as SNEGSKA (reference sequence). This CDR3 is CSAGGGTSYEQYF. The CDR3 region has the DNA TGCAGTGCGGGGGGAGGGACTTCCTACGAGCAGTACTTC.